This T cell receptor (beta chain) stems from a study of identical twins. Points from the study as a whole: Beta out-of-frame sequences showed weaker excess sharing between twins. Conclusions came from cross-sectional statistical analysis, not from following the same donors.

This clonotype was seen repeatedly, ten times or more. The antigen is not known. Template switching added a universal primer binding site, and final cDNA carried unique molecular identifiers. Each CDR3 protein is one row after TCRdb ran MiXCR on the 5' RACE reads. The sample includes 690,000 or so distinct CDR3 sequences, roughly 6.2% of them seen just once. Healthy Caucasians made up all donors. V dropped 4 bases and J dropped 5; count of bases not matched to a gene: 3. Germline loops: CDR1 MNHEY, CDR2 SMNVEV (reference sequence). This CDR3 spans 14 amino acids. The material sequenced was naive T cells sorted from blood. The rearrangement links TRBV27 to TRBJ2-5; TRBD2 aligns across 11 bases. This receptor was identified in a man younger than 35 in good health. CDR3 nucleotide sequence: TGTGCCAGCAGTTCGAGACTAGCGGGGGAGACCCAGTACTTC. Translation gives CASSSRLAGETQYF.